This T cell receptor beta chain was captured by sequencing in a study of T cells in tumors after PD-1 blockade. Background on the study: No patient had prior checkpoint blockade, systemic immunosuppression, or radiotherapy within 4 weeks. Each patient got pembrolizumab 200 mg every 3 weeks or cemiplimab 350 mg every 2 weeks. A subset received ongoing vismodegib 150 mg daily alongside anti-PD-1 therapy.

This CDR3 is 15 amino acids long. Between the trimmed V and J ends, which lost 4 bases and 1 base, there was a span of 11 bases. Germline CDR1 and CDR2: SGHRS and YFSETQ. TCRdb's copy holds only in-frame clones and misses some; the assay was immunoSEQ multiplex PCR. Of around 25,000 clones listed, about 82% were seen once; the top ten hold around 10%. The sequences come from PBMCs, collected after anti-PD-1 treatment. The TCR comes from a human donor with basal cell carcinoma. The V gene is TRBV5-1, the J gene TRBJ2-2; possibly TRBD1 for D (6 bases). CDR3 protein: CASSLRQVNTGELFF. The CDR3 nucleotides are TGCGCCAGCAGCCTCAGACAGGTGAACACCGGGGAGCTGTTTTTT. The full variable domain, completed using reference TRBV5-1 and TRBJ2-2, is KAGVTQTPRYLIKTRGQQVTLSCSPISGHRSVSWYQQTPGQGLQFLFEYFSETQRNKGNFPGRFSGRQFSNSRSEMNVSTLELGDSALYLCASSLRQVNTGELFFGEGSRLTVL.